A single sample gave rise to the 29 T cell receptor beta chains below, sequenced in a study of immune reconstitution after stem cell transplant in scleroderma. TCRdb re-analysed the RT-PCR reads in MiXCR, keeping a single row per CDR3 protein. The sample consists of 5,000 or so distinct CDR3 sequences, approximately 8.7% of them appearing once. Sampling was conducted before or after autologous hematopoietic stem cell transplantation (not recorded which). The receptors originated from a male donor with systemic sclerosis.

The rearrangement uses TRBV6-2 or TRBV6-3 and TRBJ1-5; D is unresolved. Germline loops: CDR1 MNHEY, CDR2 SVGEGT. V was cut by 6 bases and J by 0 bases, with 9 bases left in between. This CDR3 region has 14 residues. CDR3 sequence (DNA): TGTGCCAGCAGCCACGATAATAGCAATCAGCCCCAGCATTTT. Protein product: CASSHDNSNQPQHF.

The V call is TRBV5-5, the J call TRBJ2-2; 9 positions match TRBD2. Germline trimming cut 2 bases from V and 5 bases from J; bases unmatched to any gene: 10. Germline V gene data show CDR1 as SGHKS and CDR2 as YYEKEE (reference sequence). This CDR3 comprises 17 residues. The CDR3 loop reads CASSFVTSGLITGELFF. CDR3 nucleotides: TGTGCCAGCAGCTTTGTCACTAGCGGGCTGATAACCGGGGAGCTGTTTTTT.

Judged by abundance, this clonotype is medium-sized. The chain has TRBV5-5 and TRBJ2-5; 7 bases are shared with TRBD2. The CDR3 spans 15 residues. V trimming: 4 bases; J trimming: 3 bases; junction bases outside the gene matches: 9. CDR1 is SGHKS, CDR2 YYEKEE, per germline (reference sequence). The DNA of the CDR3 is TGTGCCAGCAGCCGGACTTGGGGGAGGGAAGAGACCCAGTACTTC. Its translation is CASSRTWGREETQYF.

CDR3 amino acids: CASSVEGLGYSGNTIYF. As DNA, the CDR3 is TGTGCCAGCAGCGTAGAAGGTCTCGGATACTCTGGAAACACCATATATTTT. This chain joins TRBV9 and TRBJ1-3; D is unresolved. The V end lost 0 bases, the J end lost 0 bases, and 13 bases lay between the germline ends. Germline CDR1 and CDR2: SGDLS and YYNGEE. The CDR3 sequence is 17 residues long.

In this sample, this clonotype is large. This chain joins TRBV29-1 and TRBJ2-7; D unresolved. CDR3 length: 10 amino acids. The germline gives CDR1 SQVTM, CDR2 ANQGSEA. V lost 2 bases to trimming and J lost 7 bases, with 6 bases between them. This CDR3 reads CSVENGEQYF. The CDR3 nucleotides read TGCAGCGTTGAAAATGGGGAGCAGTACTTC.

This clonotype ranks as medium-sized. The CDR3 DNA is TGTGCCAGCAGTGCGTCAGGGGTCGAGCAGTACTTC. Protein: CASSASGVEQYF. V usage is TRBV6-1 and J usage is TRBJ2-7, with D possibly matching TRBD1 (6 bases). The V end lost 4 bases, the J end lost 6 bases, and 10 bases lay between the germline ends. Germline V gene lookup returns CDR1 MNHNS and CDR2 SASEGT. This CDR3 comprises 12 residues.

This clonotype is termed large. This rearrangement joins TRBV6-1 to TRBJ1-1, with D perhaps TRBD1 (6 bases). Germline V gene data show CDR1 as MNHNS and CDR2 as SASEGT. V dropped 6 bases and J dropped 1 base, with 12 bases sitting between them. This CDR3 is built from 14 residues. The CDR3, as DNA: TGTGCCAGCAGCACCCTGACAGGGAACACTGAAGCTTTCTTT. This sequence encodes CASSTLTGNTEAFF.

This clonotype was seen only a few times. The chain couples TRBV7-6 to TRBJ1-6, with a weak D call TRBD1 (5 bases). CDR3 length: 15 amino acids. Germline assignment: CDR1 SGHVS and CDR2 FNYEAQ. Between the trimmed V and J ends, which lost 5 bases and 11 bases, there was a span of 19 bases. CDR3 amino acids: CASSPTRGGDAPLHF. In nucleotides, the CDR3 is TGTGCCAGCAGCCCGACCCGGGGGGGGGATGCACCCCTCCACTTT.

V gene TRBV20-1 combines with J gene TRBJ2-5, with D possibly matching TRBD1 (5 bases). Germline CDR1 and CDR2: DFQATT and SNEGSKA (reference sequence). Between the trimmed V and J ends, which lost 1 base and 1 base, there was a span of 10 bases. CDR3 length equals 14 residues. The CDR3 bases are TGCAGTGCTAGAGGAGACAGAGCCCAAGAGACCCAGTACTTC. Protein product: CSARGDRAQETQYF.

By frequency in the sample, this clonotype is medium-sized. This chain connects TRBV2 to TRBJ2-5, with 7 bases aligning to TRBD1. The germline V gene encodes CDR1 SNHLY and CDR2 FYNNEI. V was pared by 5 bases and J by 1 base, with 7 bases of the junction left unmatched. CDR3 length: 15 amino acids. CDR3 nucleotides: TGTGCCAGCAGTCCGTGGGACAGCGTCCAAGAGACCCAGTACTTC. Encoded protein: CASSPWDSVQETQYF.

This clonotype ranks as medium-sized. The V call is TRBV5-4, the J call TRBJ1-3, with D uncertain. This CDR3 contains 15 residues. CDR1 is SGHNT, CDR2 YYREEE, per germline (reference sequence). Trimming shortened V by 0 bases and J by 1 base, and 8 bases separated the two germline ends. The DNA for the CDR3 is TGTGCCAGCAGCTTGGACTGGGGTTCTGGAAACACCATATATTTT. It codes for CASSLDWGSGNTIYF. Based on the CDR3 plus reference TRBV5-4 and TRBJ1-3, the full variable domain is ETGVTQSPTHLIKTRGQQVTLRCSSQSGHNTVSWYQQALGQGPQFIFQYYREEENGRGNFPPRFSGLQFPNYSSELNVNALELDDSALYLCASSLDWGSGNTIYFGEGSWLTVV.

This clonotype appeared once. A junction boundary mismatches the germline segment, possibly from a read error. The gene calls are TRBV3-1 and TRBJ1-1; D remains ambiguous. Germline V gene sequence: CDR1 LGHDT, CDR2 YNNKEL (reference sequence). The CDR3 is 13 residues long. In DNA, the CDR3 is TGTGCCAGCAGCGAGGGTTTCAACACTGGAGCTTTCTTT. Protein product: CASSEGFNTGAFF.

The chain has TRBV20-1 and TRBJ2-3; D is unclear. Germline V gene sequence: CDR1 DFQATT, CDR2 SNEGSKA (reference sequence). The V end was cut by 7 bases, the J end by 2 bases, with 16 bases between. CDR3 length: 14 amino acids. CDR3 DNA: TGCAGTGTACCCGCAGCGTCGTCCACAGATACGCAGTATTTT. Protein sequence: CSVPAASSTDTQYF.

The chain joins TRBV7-7 to TRBJ2-2; 9 positions match TRBD2. Germline CDR1 and CDR2: SSHAT and FNYEAQ (reference sequence). The V segment lost 1 base and the J segment 4 bases; nucleotides outside the gene matches: 4. The CDR3 is 16 amino acids. CDR3 residues: CASSLGLAGITGELFF. CDR3 nucleotides: TGTGCCAGCAGCTTAGGCCTAGCGGGGATCACCGGGGAGCTGTTTTTT.

The table lists this clonotype with a few counts. This rearrangement joins TRBV5-1 to TRBJ1-1; 9 bases are a match to TRBD1. The V gene's germline CDR1 is SGHRS and CDR2 YFSETQ. V dropped 0 bases and J dropped 6; count of bases not matched to a gene: 9. The CDR3 consists of 16 residues. Here the CDR3 reads CASSLGTGGAEAEAFF. The CDR3 coding sequence is TGCGCCAGCAGCTTGGGTACAGGGGGCGCAGAGGCTGAAGCTTTCTTT.

In its sample, this clonotype was seen a few times. V gene TRBV20-1 combines with J gene TRBJ1-2, with D unclear. Germline CDR1 reads DFQATT; CDR2 reads SNEGSKA (reference sequence). V lost 6 bases and J 4 bases, leaving 12 bases between the germline ends. This CDR3 has 12 residues. The CDR3 DNA is TGCAGTGCAATCGACGGTAGCTATGGCTACACCTTC. Protein product: CSAIDGSYGYTF.

This sequence joins TRBV5-1 and TRBJ2-1, with D possibly matching TRBD2 (5 bases). V lost 0 bases, J lost 7 bases, and 23 bases lay in between. Germline V gives CDR1 SGHRS, CDR2 YFSETQ. The CDR3 extends over 18 amino acids. The CDR3 protein is CASSLVIGADHLRNEQFF. For the CDR3, the DNA is TGCGCCAGCAGCTTGGTTATAGGAGCGGACCATCTGAGGAATGAGCAGTTCTTC.

This clonotype showed up just a few times. The CDR3 loop is CASSHSGSGTGELFF. DNA of the CDR3: TGTGCCAGCAGCCATAGCGGGAGTGGGACCGGGGAGCTGTTTTTT. V usage is TRBV11-3 and J usage is TRBJ2-2; 9 bases fit TRBD2. The CDR3 is 15 amino acids. Germline CDR1 SGHNT, CDR2 YENEEA. After removal of 5 bases from V and 5 bases from J, the junction contained 6 bases not matched to a gene.

The rearrangement joins TRBV14 to TRBJ1-3; D is perhaps TRBD1 (5 bases). V was cut by 4 bases and J by 1 base, with 14 bases left in between. The germline gives CDR1 SGHDN, CDR2 FVKESK. The CDR3 loop spans 16 amino acids. The CDR3 loop reads CASSLGTGWSGNTIYF. In nucleotides, the CDR3 is TGTGCCAGCAGCCTAGGGACGGGCTGGTCTGGAAACACCATATATTTT.

The gene calls are TRBV20-1 and TRBJ2-1; TRBD2 agrees at 8 bases. Germline values: CDR1 DFQATT, CDR2 SNEGSKA (reference sequence). CDR3 length: 15 residues. V was clipped by 3 bases and J by 2 bases; unmatched bases: 6. The CDR3 DNA reads TGCAGTGCTAGGCAGGGACTAGGGACCTACAATGAGCAGTTCTTC. This sequence encodes CSARQGLGTYNEQFF.

This clonotype is categorized as medium-sized. This rearrangement joins TRBV29-1 to TRBJ1-4, with TRBD1 as a possible D gene (5 bases). V lost 5 bases to trimming and J lost 4 bases, with 11 bases between them. This CDR3 is 13 amino acids long. From germline, CDR1 is SQVTM and CDR2 ANQGSEA. This CDR3 is CSVLRGDNEKLFF. CDR3 DNA: TGCAGCGTTCTTAGGGGTGATAATGAAAAACTGTTTTTT.

V gene TRBV30 combines with J gene TRBJ1-1, with unresolved D. Looked up from germline, CDR1 is GTSNPN and CDR2 is SVGIG (reference sequence). Trimming removed 0 bases at V and 6 bases at J, with 8 bases between. This CDR3 comprises 12 residues. CDR3 coding DNA: TGTGCCTGGAGTGTATTCCCCTCTGAAGCTTTCTTT. It codes for CAWSVFPSEAFF.

This chain uses TRBV5-5 with TRBJ1-2; 9 nucleotides line up with TRBD1. This CDR3 has 13 amino acids. The ends lost 0 bases at V and 14 bases at J; junction bases unmatched: 8. Looked up from germline, CDR1 is SGHKS and CDR2 is YYEKEE (reference sequence). In nucleotides, the CDR3 is TGTGCCAGCAGCTTGGGGACAGGGGTTGCTGGTACCTTC. It is translated as CASSLGTGVAGTF. Full variable domain (rest looked up from reference TRBV5-5 and TRBJ1-2): DAGVTQSPTHLIKTRGQQVTLRCSPISGHKSVSWYQQVLGQGPQFIFQYYEKEERGRGNFPDRFSARQFPNYSSELNVNALLLGDSALYLCASSLGTGVAGTFGSGTRLTVV.

The V gene is TRBV5-1, the J gene TRBJ2-7, with D perhaps assigned TRBD1 or TRBD2 (5 bases each). Trimming left V 3 bases short and J 2 bases short, with 9 bases between. The CDR3 is 13 amino acids. CDR1 and CDR2 (germline): SGHRS, YFSETQ. The CDR3 loop is CASSSGTAYEQYF. In DNA, the CDR3 is TGCGCCAGCAGCTCCGGGACGGCCTACGAGCAGTACTTC.

The chain employs TRBV3-1 and TRBJ1-1; possible D gene TRBD1, 6 bases. This CDR3 has 13 residues. CDR1 and CDR2 (germline): LGHDT, YNNKEL (reference sequence). The V end was cut by 8 bases, the J end by 5 bases, with 15 bases between. The CDR3 region is CASLLRGATEAFF. The CDR3 bases are TGTGCCAGCTTACTACGGGGGGCGACTGAAGCTTTCTTT. Supplemented by reference TRBV3-1 and TRBJ1-1, the full variable domain reads DTAVSQTPKYLVTQMGNDKSIKCEQNLGHDTMYWYKQDSKKFLKIMFSYNNKELIINETVPNRFSPKSPDKAHLNLHINSLELGDSAVYFCASLLRGATEAFFGQGTRLTVV.

This clonotype is labeled medium-sized. The V call is TRBV5-1, the J call TRBJ1-4; 10 nucleotides match TRBD1. Looked up from germline, CDR1 is SGHRS and CDR2 is YFSETQ. Trimming at V came to 1 base and at J to 6 bases, leaving 3 bases not matched to a gene. The CDR3 covers 15 residues. The CDR3 is CASSLSGTGDEKLFF. The CDR3 region has the DNA TGCGCCAGCAGCTTGTCCGGGACAGGGGATGAAAAACTGTTTTTT.

The V and J genes are TRBV5-6 and TRBJ2-7, with D possibly TRBD1 on 7 matching bases. The CDR3 extends over 11 amino acids. Trimming took off 5 bases at V and 7 bases at J, with 10 bases between the two ends. Germline-derived CDR1 and CDR2 are SGHDT and YYEEEE. The CDR3 sequence is CASSAGGEQYF. In nucleotides, the CDR3 is TGTGCCAGCAGTGCAGGGGGGGAGCAGTACTTC.

The chain couples TRBV6-2 or TRBV6-3 to TRBJ2-1; D may be TRBD2 (5 bases). There are 14 residues in the CDR3. Germline V gene sequence: CDR1 MNHEY, CDR2 SVGEGT. Trimming took 7 bases from V and 9 from J, leaving 19 bases between them. For the CDR3, the DNA is TGTGCCAGCACCATACAACCGGGTGAGGGTGAGCAGTTCTTC. This gives the protein CASTIQPGEGEQFF.

The chain carries TRBV29-1 and TRBJ1-2; 9 bases align to TRBD1. V lost 7 bases, J lost 3 bases, and 6 bases stayed unmatched. The CDR3 extends over 13 amino acids. Per the germline V gene, CDR1 is SQVTM and CDR2 is ANQGSEA. This chain's CDR3 is CSAAGTGYYGYTF. The CDR3 DNA reads TGCAGCGCAGCCGGGACAGGGTACTATGGCTACACCTTC.